Following are 5 T cell receptor beta chains from one sample sequenced in a study of regulatory T cells in long-lasting Graves disease. As to time point: newly diagnosed GD, antithyroid drugs for less than 3 months. Extracted PBMC RNA gave rise to the TCR library. Arm-PCR of CDR3 regions and iRepertoire HTBI primers were used to build TCR beta libraries. In TCRdb, the multiplex PCR reads were re-called with MiXCR into one record per CDR3 protein. Here the sample spans some 250,000 distinct CDR3 sequences, around 18% being singletons. These records were also assigned to another study, of T cells in Graves' hyperthyroidism and ophthalmopathy.

The sample in question was peripheral blood mononuclear cells (PBMCs), obtained at new diagnosis, from a patient treated with antithyroid drugs. These receptors were taken from a woman aged 25 to 39 with Graves disease.

A remark on this clonotype: A much bigger clone sits one base away, suggesting this may be a read error. The V call is TRBV6-2 or TRBV6-3, the J call TRBJ2-7; the D gene is possibly TRBD1 (5 bases). CDR3 size: 13 residues. The germline CDR1 and CDR2 sequences are MNHEY and SVGEGT. The CDR3 region has the DNA TGTGCCAGCAGTGACCCAGGGCCCTACGAGCGGTACTTC. Translation: CASSDPGPYERYF.

This clonotype was recorded at least ten times. The CDR3 sequence is CASSEDSSLSPLHF. CDR3 nucleotides: TGTGCCAGCAGCGAAGACAGTTCCCTTTCACCCCTCCACTTT. The V and J genes are TRBV9 and TRBJ1-6, with D tentatively TRBD1 (5 bases). Looked up from germline, CDR1 is SGDLS and CDR2 is YYNGEE. CDR3 length equals 14 residues. V lost 3 bases and J lost 9, with 13 bases in between.

This clonotype appeared many times. The chain has TRBV6-4 and TRBJ1-2; 8 positions match TRBD1. Germline values: CDR1 MRHNA, CDR2 SNTAGT. This CDR3 contains 15 residues. V lost 5 bases to trimming and J lost 4 bases; unmatched junction nucleotides: 9. In DNA, the CDR3 is TGTGCCAGCAGTTACGAGACAGGGGAGGGCTATGGCTACACCTTC. The encoded protein is CASSYETGEGYGYTF.

This clonotype came up many times. The chain employs TRBV24-1 and TRBJ2-1, with a tentative D call TRBD1 (6 bases). CDR1 and CDR2 from the germline V gene are KGHDR and SFDVKD. The CDR3 is 13 residues long. V shed 7 bases and J shed 8 bases, with 14 bases lying between them. CDR3 in amino acids: CATREGVGHEQFF. Here the CDR3 DNA reads TGTGCCACCAGAGAGGGGGTAGGCCATGAGCAGTTCTTC.

The rearrangement links TRBV12-3 or TRBV12-4 to TRBJ2-3, with TRBD2 matching 7 bases. Near its end, the DNA agrees better with TRBJ2-5, so the J call may be wrong. This CDR3 spans 13 amino acids. CDR3 sequence: CASSISGVGTQYF. The CDR3 nucleotides are TGTGCCAGCAGTATCAGCGGGGTTGGGACCCAGTACTTC.